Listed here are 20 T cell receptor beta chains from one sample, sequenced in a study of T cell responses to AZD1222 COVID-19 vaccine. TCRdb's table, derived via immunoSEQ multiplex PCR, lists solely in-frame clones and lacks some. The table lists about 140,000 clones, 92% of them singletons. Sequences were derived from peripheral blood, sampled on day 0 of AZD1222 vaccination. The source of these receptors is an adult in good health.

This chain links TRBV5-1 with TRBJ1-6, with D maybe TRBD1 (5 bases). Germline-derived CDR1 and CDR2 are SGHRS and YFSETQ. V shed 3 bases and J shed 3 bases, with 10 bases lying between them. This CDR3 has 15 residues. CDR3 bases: TGCGCCAGCAGCTCAGCAGGGCTCTATAATTCACCCCTCCACTTT. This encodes CASSSAGLYNSPLHF.

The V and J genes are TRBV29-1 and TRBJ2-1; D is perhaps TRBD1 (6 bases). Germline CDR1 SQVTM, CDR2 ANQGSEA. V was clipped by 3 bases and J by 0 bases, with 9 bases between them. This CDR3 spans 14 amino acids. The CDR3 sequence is CSVDQGSSYNEQFF. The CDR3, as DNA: TGCAGCGTTGATCAGGGGAGCTCCTACAATGAGCAGTTCTTC.

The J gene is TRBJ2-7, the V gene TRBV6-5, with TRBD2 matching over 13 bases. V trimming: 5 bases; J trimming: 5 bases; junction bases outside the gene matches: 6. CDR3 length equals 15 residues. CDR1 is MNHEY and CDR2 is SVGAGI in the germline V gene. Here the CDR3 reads CASSPGLAGKHEQYF. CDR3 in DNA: TGTGCCAGCAGTCCGGGACTAGCGGGAAAGCACGAGCAGTACTTC.

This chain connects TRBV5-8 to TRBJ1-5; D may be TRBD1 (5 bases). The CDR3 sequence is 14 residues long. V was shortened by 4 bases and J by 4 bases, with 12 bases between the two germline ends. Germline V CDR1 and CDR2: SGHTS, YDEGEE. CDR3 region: CASSRGPFNQPQHF. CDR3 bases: TGTGCCAGCAGCCGGGGCCCTTTTAATCAGCCCCAGCATTTT.

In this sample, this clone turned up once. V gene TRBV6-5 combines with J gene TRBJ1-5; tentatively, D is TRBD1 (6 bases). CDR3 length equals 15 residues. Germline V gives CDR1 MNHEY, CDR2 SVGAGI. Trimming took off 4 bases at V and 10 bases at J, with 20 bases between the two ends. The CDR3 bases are TGTGCCAGCAGTTCCGACCCCTTCACAGGGTCTCCCCAGCATTTT. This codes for CASSSDPFTGSPQHF.

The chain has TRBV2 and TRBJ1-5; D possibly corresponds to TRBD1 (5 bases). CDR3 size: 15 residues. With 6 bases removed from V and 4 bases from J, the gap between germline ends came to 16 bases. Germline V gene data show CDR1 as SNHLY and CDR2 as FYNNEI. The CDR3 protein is CASRPRQAGNQPQHF. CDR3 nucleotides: TGTGCCAGCAGACCACGGCAGGCAGGGAATCAGCCCCAGCATTTT.

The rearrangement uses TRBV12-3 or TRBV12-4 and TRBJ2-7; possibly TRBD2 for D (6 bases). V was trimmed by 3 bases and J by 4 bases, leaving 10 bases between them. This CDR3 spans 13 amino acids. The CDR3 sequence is CASSFGTFYEQYF. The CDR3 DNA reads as TGTGCCAGCAGTTTTGGGACTTTTTACGAGCAGTACTTC.

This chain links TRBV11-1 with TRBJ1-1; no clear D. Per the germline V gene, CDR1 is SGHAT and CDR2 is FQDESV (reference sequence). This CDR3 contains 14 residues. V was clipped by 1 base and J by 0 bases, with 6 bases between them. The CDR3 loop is CASSLGPVNTEAFF. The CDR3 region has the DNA TGTGCCAGCAGCTTAGGCCCGGTGAACACTGAAGCTTTCTTT.

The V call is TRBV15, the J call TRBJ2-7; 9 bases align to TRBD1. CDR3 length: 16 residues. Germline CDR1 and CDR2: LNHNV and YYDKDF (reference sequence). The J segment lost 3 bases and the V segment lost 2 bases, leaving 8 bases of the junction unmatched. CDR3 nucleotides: TGTGCCACCAGCAGATCCGGGGGACAGGGTGTCTACGAGCAGTACTTC. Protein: CATSRSGGQGVYEQYF.

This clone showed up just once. The DNA for the CDR3 is TGTGCCAGCAGTTACGCTAGCGGGAGAAGGTCCTACAATGAGCAGTTCTTC. Amino acid sequence: CASSYASGRRSYNEQFF. The rearrangement uses TRBV27 and TRBJ2-1, with 10 bases lining up with TRBD2. Germline CDR1 and CDR2: MNHEY and SMNVEV (reference sequence). Trimming at V came to 4 bases and at J to 1 base, leaving 7 bases not matched to a gene. The CDR3 totals 17 residues.

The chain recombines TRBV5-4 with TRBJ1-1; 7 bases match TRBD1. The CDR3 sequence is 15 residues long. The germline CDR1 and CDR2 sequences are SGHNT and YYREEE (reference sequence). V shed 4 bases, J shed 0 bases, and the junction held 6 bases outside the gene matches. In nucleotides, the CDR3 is TGTGCCAGCAGCCTGCCGGGACAGATGAACACTGAAGCTTTCTTT. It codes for CASSLPGQMNTEAFF.

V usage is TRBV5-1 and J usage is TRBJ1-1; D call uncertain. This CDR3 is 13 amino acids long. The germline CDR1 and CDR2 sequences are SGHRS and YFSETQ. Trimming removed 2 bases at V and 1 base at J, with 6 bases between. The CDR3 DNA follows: TGCGCCAGCAGCTTCACAGCGAACACTGAAGCTTTCTTT. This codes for CASSFTANTEAFF. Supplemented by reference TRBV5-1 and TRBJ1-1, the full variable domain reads KAGVTQTPRYLIKTRGQQVTLSCSPISGHRSVSWYQQTPGQGLQFLFEYFSETQRNKGNFPGRFSGRQFSNSRSEMNVSTLELGDSALYLCASSFTANTEAFFGQGTRLTVV.

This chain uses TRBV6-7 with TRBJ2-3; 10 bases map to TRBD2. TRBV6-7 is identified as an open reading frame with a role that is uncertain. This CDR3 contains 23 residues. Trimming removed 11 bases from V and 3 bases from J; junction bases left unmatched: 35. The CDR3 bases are TGTGCCCGGTGGCTAGCGGGAGTATGGGCCTGGTTGCCTTCGGGGGGATATACAGATACGCAGTATTTT. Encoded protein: CARWLAGVWAWLPSGGYTDTQYF.

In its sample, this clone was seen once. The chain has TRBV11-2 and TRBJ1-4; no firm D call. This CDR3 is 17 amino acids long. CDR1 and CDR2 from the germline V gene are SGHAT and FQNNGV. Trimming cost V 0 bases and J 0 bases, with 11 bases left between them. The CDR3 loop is CASSLDRWAATNEKLFF. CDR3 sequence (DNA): TGTGCCAGCAGCTTAGACCGTTGGGCAGCAACTAATGAAAAACTGTTTTTT.

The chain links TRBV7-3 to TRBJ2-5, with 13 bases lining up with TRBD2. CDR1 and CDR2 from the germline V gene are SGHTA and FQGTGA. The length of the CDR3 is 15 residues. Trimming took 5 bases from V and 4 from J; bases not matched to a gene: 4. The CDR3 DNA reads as TGTGCCAGCAGCCGGACTAGCGGGAGCAGAGAGACCCAGTACTTC. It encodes CASSRTSGSRETQYF.

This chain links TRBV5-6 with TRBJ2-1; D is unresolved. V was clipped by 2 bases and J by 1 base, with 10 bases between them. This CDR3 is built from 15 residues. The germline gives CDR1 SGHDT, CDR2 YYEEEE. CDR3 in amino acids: CASSLSGNSYNEQFF. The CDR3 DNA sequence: TGTGCCAGCAGCTTATCGGGTAATTCCTACAATGAGCAGTTCTTC.

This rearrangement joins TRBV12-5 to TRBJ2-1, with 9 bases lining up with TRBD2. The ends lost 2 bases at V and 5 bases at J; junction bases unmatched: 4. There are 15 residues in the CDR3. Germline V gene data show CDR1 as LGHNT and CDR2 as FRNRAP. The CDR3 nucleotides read TGTGCTAGTGGTTTGAGGCGACTAGCGGACAATGAGCAGTTCTTC. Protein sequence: CASGLRRLADNEQFF.

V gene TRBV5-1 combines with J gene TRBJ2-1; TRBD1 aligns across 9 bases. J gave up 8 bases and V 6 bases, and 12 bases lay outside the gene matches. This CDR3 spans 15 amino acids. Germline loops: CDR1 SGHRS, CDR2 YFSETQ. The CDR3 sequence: CASTRGQGHGDEQFF. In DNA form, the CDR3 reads TGCGCCAGCACCAGGGGACAGGGACATGGGGATGAGCAGTTCTTC.

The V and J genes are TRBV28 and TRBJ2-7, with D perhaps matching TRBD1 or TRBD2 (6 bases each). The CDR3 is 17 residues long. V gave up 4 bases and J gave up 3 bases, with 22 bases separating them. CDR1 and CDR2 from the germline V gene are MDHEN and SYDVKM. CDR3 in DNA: TGTGCCAGCAGTTCGCGCTTCCTAGGGGGAGGTATCTACGAGCAGTACTTC. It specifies CASSSRFLGGGIYEQYF.

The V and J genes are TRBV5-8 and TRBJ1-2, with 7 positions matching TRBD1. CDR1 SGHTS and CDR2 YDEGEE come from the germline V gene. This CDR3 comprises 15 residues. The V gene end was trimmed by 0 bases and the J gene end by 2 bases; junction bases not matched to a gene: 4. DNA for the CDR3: TGTGCCAGCAGCTTGGGGGACAGTCCGAACTATGGCTACACCTTC. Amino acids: CASSLGDSPNYGYTF.